The clone carrying this TCR beta chain was seen a handful of times. Its cognate antigen is unknown. The time point was: newly diagnosed GD, antithyroid drugs for less than 3 months. The authors made the TCR library using RNA they extracted from PBMCs. The record originates from a study of regulatory T cells in long-lasting Graves disease. Study outcomes and limitations: Persistent Graves' patients showed less TCR diversity than newly diagnosed patients showed. Shared public clonotypes totalled fewer than 3,000 in persistent patients, compared with over 800 in new patients.

This CDR3 region has 16 residues. Trimming left V 3 bases short and J 3 bases short, with 15 bases between. Germline V CDR1 and CDR2: KGHSH, LQKENI. Investigators prepared the TCR beta libraries by applying iRepertoire HTBI primers and Arm-PCR of CDR3 regions. MiXCR, run by TCRdb on the multiplex PCR reads, gives a single entry per CDR3 protein. The sample contains around 250,000 distinct CDR3 sequences, 15% to 20% of which appear only once. This sample also belongs to another study, concerning T cells in Graves' hyperthyroidism and ophthalmopathy. From that second work: Clinical symptoms, serum thyroxine, TRAb, thyroid ultrasound and orbital computed tomography established diagnosis. Most thyroid clonotypes that were expanded above 0.001 also turned up in blood.

The V call is TRBV18, the J call TRBJ1-5; D is possibly TRBD1 (6 bases). The sequence was collected from a woman aged 25 to 39 with Graves disease. The sample was peripheral blood mononuclear cells (PBMCs), taken at new diagnosis, from a patient treated with antithyroid drugs. The CDR3 protein is CASSPRGGQINQPQHF. The DNA for the CDR3 is TGTGCCAGCTCACCCCGGGGGGGGCAGATCAATCAGCCCCAGCATTTT.